This T cell receptor (beta chain) was sequenced for a study of shared clonotypes between healthy human individuals (dated by TCRdb to about 2020). Some background on the complete study: A couple of women and a few men aged 18 to 49 years were included in the cohort. For each donor, CD4 naive and CD4 memory were each given three plates, CD8 naive was given two plates, and CD8 memory was given one plate. To estimate repertoire size and how much clonotypes are shared between individuals, the study performed deep sequencing of blood TCR repertoires from about 5 healthy adults. Different laboratories and diverse techniques were used to prepare libraries and sequence TCR repertoires, to increase sequencing depth and limit assay-specific biases. Per donor, leukapheresis produced somewhere between about 0.8 and 9.5 billion PBMCs.

CD8 naive samples were obtained by positive selection for CCR7 among CD45RO-negative cells, yielding a CD45RA+CCR7+ population from which TemRA cells were excluded. Healthy HIV-negative adults with no recently reported acute infections or vaccinations were included as donors. All donors were Caucasian adults living in Nashville, Tennessee, USA. After blood collection by leukapheresis, PBMCs were isolated using Ficoll-Histopaque density gradient centrifugation and then cryopreserved in the vapor phase of liquid nitrogen. Analytical flow cytometry was used to check the purity and quantity of each magnetically sorted T cell population. Genomic DNA was isolated from every sorted fraction and measured by UV absorbance on a Nanodrop 2000c. TCR CDR3 regions were amplified from genomic DNA by multiplex PCR using the deep immunoSEQ assay. Genomic DNA extracted from each cell subset was distributed evenly over all wells of several immunoSEQ 96-well plates, and each plate served as one replicate. Each replicate PCR for sorted subsets received 200 ng genomic DNA, equal to 30,000 or so T cell genomes. Purified libraries were quantified with a Qubit 3.0 fluorometer, sized on a Bioanalyzer 2100, and re-quantified with the KAPA Library Quantification kit. Every immunoSEQ 96-well plate was sequenced on a dedicated single-read 150-cycle Illumina NextSeq 550 flow cell. Regarding the original processing steps: Because only junctional sequences without quality scores were contained in the immunoSEQ output, filtering matching that applied to full-length reads could not be performed. To assign V/J genes and CDR3, sequences were annotated against IMGT germline references using PyIR, a Python wrapper for IgBLAST v1.9. Reads were removed for weak V/J assignments (E-value above 1e-6), missing CDR3, stop codons, out-of-frame junctions, or ambiguous translated residues. V3J clonotypes were defined by identical inferred V gene, J gene, and CDR3 amino acid sequence. Percentage overlap between repertoires was computed as shared unique clonotypes divided by the size of the smaller repertoire. Richness of each repertoire was evaluated using RTK rarefaction, the Chao1 estimator, and Recon v2.1 estimates of unobserved clonotypes. Generation probabilities were computed with OLGA for all TCRbeta clonotypes obtained by the gDNA method from several donors. As stored in TCRdb, this immuneACCESS dataset retains in-frame rearrangements with V and J assigned. A fraction of the clones does not appear; measured against another copy, unresolved V genes explain less than half of the discrepancy, and the remainder lacks a known reason. V and J calls plus clone size are reproduced from that table; the DNA served to infer D and trimming. The sample table contains nearly 2 million clones; only one count was recorded for roughly 95% of them. The top ten clonotypes cover 0.95% to 1.5% of the sample.

Trimming costs V 3 bases and J 2 bases, and their ends lie 14 bases apart. The CDR1 and CDR2 encoded by the germline V gene are SGHTA and FQGNSA. The CDR3 contains 16 residues, cysteine and phenylalanine counted. CDR3 DNA only is kept here, 48 bases in frame from base 1. Findings and caveats that apply to the study as a whole: Compared with non-shared clonotypes, clonotypes shared by all four sorted-subset donors had higher generation probabilities. Even with the large sequencing depth, rarefaction of the sorted-subset datasets indicated that sequencing was incomplete. Estimated clonotype richness was generally larger for naive than for memory subsets. Pairwise subsampling indicated that sequencing depth was expected to affect the degree of clonotype sharing among donors. Because the study included a small number of donors, the genetic and exposure-history diversity represented was limited. Sampling was limited to blood, and TCR repertoires in tissue likely differ from TCR repertoires in blood. When a handful of donors were compared, the shared fraction of clonotypes was about 5.4% for naive CD4, 3% to 4% for naive CD8, 2.3% for memory CD4, and roughly 0.43% for memory CD8.

On this clone itself: Its specific antigen is unknown. Per-base qualities were not stored, and no clone one base away is much larger.

Source material: naive CD8+ T cells sorted from blood. The cell subset or site label for this specimen denotes: CD45RA+CCR7+. The source of this sequence is a man between 18 and 35 years old in good health. This chain is built from TRBV7-2 and TRBJ2-1, and the D gene may be TRBD2, 6 bases matching. Here the CDR3 is given as CASSFPGLSTYNEQFF. The base sequence is TGTGCCAGCAGCTTCCCGGGACTTTCTACCTACAATGAGCAGTTCTTC.